This T cell receptor beta chain was observed in a study of PD-L1 blockade in urothelial cancer. Study-wide background: At 3 weeks (second dose) and 6 weeks after starting treatment, blood was analyzed. Median blood clonality was about 0.081, with around 77,000 unique TCRs.

From germline, CDR1 is SGDLS and CDR2 YYNGEE. Trimming removed 5 bases from V and 5 bases from J; junction bases left unmatched: 14. The CDR3 runs 17 residues. TCRdb's copy holds only in-frame clones and misses some; the assay was immunoSEQ multiplex PCR. In the table there are approximately 47,000 clones, 75% to 85% of which are singletons. As to time point: pretreatment peripheral blood. The sample consisted of PBMCs, taken around atezolizumab (anti-PD-L1) treatment. This sequence joins TRBV9 and TRBJ2-2; 8 nucleotides match TRBD2. This sequence was found in a man over 45 with urothelial cancer. The CDR3 sequence is CASRDVSGGGRTGELFF. The DNA for the CDR3 is TGTGCCAGCAGGGACGTAAGCGGGGGCGGGAGGACCGGGGAGCTGTTTTTT.